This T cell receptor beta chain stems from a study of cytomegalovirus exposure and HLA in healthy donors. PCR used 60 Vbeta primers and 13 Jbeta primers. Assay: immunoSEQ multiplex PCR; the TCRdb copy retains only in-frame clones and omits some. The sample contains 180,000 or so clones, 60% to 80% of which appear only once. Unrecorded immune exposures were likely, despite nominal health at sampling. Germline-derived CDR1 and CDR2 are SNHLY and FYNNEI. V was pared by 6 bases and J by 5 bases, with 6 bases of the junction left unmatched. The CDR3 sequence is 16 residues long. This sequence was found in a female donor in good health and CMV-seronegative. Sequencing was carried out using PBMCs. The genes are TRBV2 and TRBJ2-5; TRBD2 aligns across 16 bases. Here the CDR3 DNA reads TGTGCCAGCAGGAAGGGACTAGCGGGGGGGCTCGAGACCCAGTACTTC. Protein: CASRKGLAGGLETQYF.